Following are 9 T cell receptor beta chains from one sample sequenced in a study of human T cells and chemical hapten exposure. Time point in this sample: pre-sensitization, week 0. Treatment given: therapeutic diphenylcyclopropenone sensitization with weekly scalp DPC. TCRdb re-analysed the RACE reads in MiXCR, keeping a single row per CDR3 protein. This table holds roughly 380,000 distinct CDR3 sequences, less than 6.5% found once. Specimen: whole blood, collected in connection with sensitization to the hapten diphenylcyclopropenone (DPC). These receptors all stem from a woman between 45 and 60 years old with alopecia areata. Some clones in this sample may be carry-over from other donors' samples.

This clonotype was observed a handful of times. The rearrangement links TRBV4-3 to TRBJ2-3; D may match TRBD1 or TRBD2 (5 bases each). Trimming pared 0 bases from V and 13 bases from J, leaving 17 bases between. The CDR3 is made up of 14 amino acids. Germline CDR1 LGHNA, CDR2 YSLEER. The CDR3 here is CASSQDLGTHQKYF. CDR3 bases: TGCGCCAGCAGCCAAGATTTAGGGACGCATCAGAAGTATTTT.

The sample holds many counts of this clonotype. The chain links TRBV27 to TRBJ2-7; 11 bases map to TRBD2. This CDR3 contains 14 residues. The V gene end was trimmed by 6 bases and the J gene end by 5 bases; junction bases not matched to a gene: 6. Germline V CDR1 and CDR2: MNHEY, SMNVEV (reference sequence). The CDR3 DNA is TGTGCCAGCAGATTAGCGGGAGGGTTGAACGAGCAGTACTTC. Its protein product is CASRLAGGLNEQYF.

The rearrangement joins TRBV7-2 to TRBJ2-7, with D possibly TRBD1 on 6 matching bases. V was clipped by 1 base and J by 3 bases, with 13 bases between them. Germline CDR1 and CDR2: SGHTA and FQGNSA. The CDR3 runs to 15 residues. CDR3 region: CASSLDRTESYEQYF. As DNA, the CDR3 is TGTGCCAGCAGCTTAGACAGGACAGAGAGCTACGAGCAGTACTTC.

The J gene is TRBJ1-2, the V gene TRBV29-1; the D is unclear. The CDR3 is made up of 17 amino acids. The germline V and J ends were trimmed by 2 bases and 1 base, with 20 bases remaining between them. Germline V CDR1 and CDR2: SQVTM, ANQGSEA. The CDR3 loop reads CSVEPSPDRDGNYGYTF. In DNA form, the CDR3 reads TGCAGCGTTGAACCTTCCCCGGACCGAGATGGTAACTATGGCTACACCTTC.

This clonotype was counted ten times or more. This chain uses TRBV27 with TRBJ2-7; 7 bases fit TRBD2. Trimming removed 4 bases from V and 2 bases from J; junction bases left unmatched: 8. This CDR3 has 15 amino acids. The germline gives CDR1 MNHEY, CDR2 SMNVEV (reference sequence). The CDR3 loop is CASSSGLGFTYEQYF. The CDR3 DNA sequence: TGTGCCAGCAGTTCCGGACTAGGGTTCACCTACGAGCAGTACTTC.

Ten or more counts support this clonotype. The chain has TRBV20-1 and TRBJ2-1; TRBD2 is a possible D gene (7 bases). This CDR3 contains 13 residues. CDR1 and CDR2 (germline): DFQATT, SNEGSKA (reference sequence). V was trimmed by 5 bases and J by 8 bases, leaving 16 bases between them. The CDR3 spells CSARGGAVDEQFF. DNA for the CDR3: TGCAGTGCTCGTGGGGGGGCCGTAGATGAGCAGTTCTTC.

This clonotype was seen many times. The chain recombines TRBV10-3 with TRBJ1-2; 8 bases align to TRBD1. Germline assignment: CDR1 ENHRY and CDR2 SYGVKD. The CDR3 is 14 residues long. Losses at the gene ends were 7 bases for V and 5 bases for J; bases not matched to a gene: 9. The DNA for the CDR3 is TGTGCCATCACCACCACAGGGGGAGAATATGGCTACACCTTC. Its translation is CAITTTGGEYGYTF.

This clonotype was counted many times. The J gene is TRBJ2-3, the V gene TRBV6-1, with 8 bases aligning to TRBD2. Unmatched junction bases numbered 6, after V lost 4 bases and J lost 3 bases. CDR1 is MNHNS and CDR2 is SASEGT in the germline V gene. The CDR3 contains 15 residues. The CDR3 is CASSAGLGTTDTQYF. Here the CDR3 DNA reads TGTGCCAGCAGTGCGGGACTAGGGACTACAGATACGCAGTATTTT.

This clonotype was seen many times. This sequence joins TRBV29-1 and TRBJ2-6; D remains ambiguous. In germline, CDR1 is SQVTM, CDR2 ANQGSEA. The CDR3 is made up of 15 amino acids. V lost 0 bases and J 0 bases, leaving 6 bases between the germline ends. The CDR3 sequence: CSVEDVVSGANVLTF. The CDR3 DNA follows: TGCAGCGTTGAAGATGTAGTCTCTGGGGCCAACGTCCTGACTTTC.